The clone carrying this T cell receptor (beta chain) was found a few times. Its target is unknown. This sample stems from a study of T cells after yellow fever vaccination. For the study at large: Libraries from low-cell-number fractions were prepared with the SMART-Seq v4 Ultra Low Input RNA kit.

TCRdb re-analysed the 5' RACE reads in MiXCR, keeping a single row per CDR3 protein. The data hold 400,000 to 650,000 distinct CDR3 sequences, with 20% to 25% observed a single time. Points from the study as a whole: By day 5 rather than day 15, the secondary response had peaked, though it was weaker. Most primary-vaccination clones reappeared after the booster (approximately 95% CD4, roughly 88% CD8). The presence of abundant clonotypes contaminating from the bulk population was possible in FACS-sorted repertoires.

The material was PBMCs, obtained roughly 20 days after the first yellow fever vaccination. The receptor comes from a young man who received the YFV17D yellow fever vaccine.

This chain's CDR3 is CSALDRGDKAFF. In DNA, the CDR3 is TGCAGTGCGCTTGACAGGGGAGATAAAGCTTTCTTT. This rearrangement joins TRBV20-1 to TRBJ1-1; 8 bases match TRBD1. V lost 6 bases to trimming and J lost 9 bases; unmatched junction nucleotides: 9. CDR3 length: 12 residues. Germline CDR1 is DFQATT and CDR2 is SNEGSKA (reference sequence).